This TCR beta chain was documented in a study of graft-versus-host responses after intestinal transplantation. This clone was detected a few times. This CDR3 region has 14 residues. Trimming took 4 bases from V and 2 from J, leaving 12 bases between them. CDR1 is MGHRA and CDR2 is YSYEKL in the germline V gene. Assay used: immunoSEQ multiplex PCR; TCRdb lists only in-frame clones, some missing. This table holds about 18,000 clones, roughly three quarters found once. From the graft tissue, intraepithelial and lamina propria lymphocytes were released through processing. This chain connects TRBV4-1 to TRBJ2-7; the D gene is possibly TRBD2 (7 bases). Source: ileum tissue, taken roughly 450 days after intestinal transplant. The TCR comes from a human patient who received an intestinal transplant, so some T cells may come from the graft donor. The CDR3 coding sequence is TGCGCCAGCAGCCCAGGCGGGGGCGCCTACGAGCAGTACTTC. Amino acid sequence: CASSPGGGAYEQYF.